This TCR beta chain derives from a study of shared clonotypes between healthy human individuals. The data were produced by immunoSEQ multiplex PCR, yet TCRdb's version contains in-frame clones alone and is incomplete. In the table there are roughly 2.1 million clones, around 93% of which are singletons. This clone was seen more than once but under ten times. As yet, its antigen is unknown. Study-wide results and caveats: Investigators collected only blood, and repertoires in tissues likely differ. An expected dependence of interdonor clonotype sharing on sequencing depth was noted.

The CDR3 extends over 13 amino acids. V dropped 4 bases and J dropped 5 bases, with 14 bases sitting between them. CDR1 and CDR2 (germline): GTSNPN, SVGIG (reference sequence). CD45RO-negative, CCR7-positively selected cells formed the naive CD8 fraction, excluding terminally differentiated effector memory CD45RA+ cells. The chain employs TRBV30 and TRBJ1-1, with D possibly matching TRBD1 (5 bases). This receptor was obtained from a man between 18 and 35 years old in good health. Some clones in this sample may be carry-over from other donors' samples. Sequencing was performed on naive CD8+ T cells from PBMCs. The CDR3 DNA follows: TGTGCCTGGACGTCGGGGGGAAGGACTGAAGCTTTCTTT. Translation gives CAWTSGGRTEAFF.